At least ten counts were recorded for the clone carrying this T cell receptor (beta chain). If no ophthalmopathy progression occurred within 18 months, Graves' hyperthyroidism was stable. Patients having uncontrolled infection, another autoimmune disease, pregnancy or lactation were not included. This sample is part of a study of T cells in Graves' hyperthyroidism and ophthalmopathy. V was cut by 1 base and J by 7 bases, with 8 bases left in between. The CDR3 totals 13 residues. RNA transcripts provided the source from which TCR beta CDR3 regions were amplified. The TCR CDR3 first-round RT-PCR relied on the HTBI primer set. MiXCR was run by TCRdb on the multiplex PCR reads, yielding one entry per CDR3 protein. Of 750,000 to 900,000 distinct CDR3 sequences in the sample, roughly 40% were seen once.

V gene TRBV12-3 or TRBV12-4 combines with J gene TRBJ1-5; D is unclear. The source material was blood. This TCR was sampled from a man in his late teens or twenties with Graves' hyperthyroidism. CDR3 amino acids: CASSLGLRQPQHF. The CDR3 DNA is TGTGCCAGCAGTTTAGGGTTAAGGCAGCCCCAGCATTTT.